What follows is one T cell receptor (beta chain) and its context. The antigen is unknown. Data came from immunoSEQ multiplex PCR; TCRdb stores just in-frame clones and leaves some out. The table records about 140,000 clones, 80% to 90% of them present only once. This CDR3 has 13 residues. Germline CDR1 and CDR2: SGHRS and YFSETQ. Deletions cut 0 bases from V and 8 bases from J, with 12 bases between. This sample was included in a study of cytomegalovirus exposure and HLA in healthy donors. Whole-study context: The approximately 120 validation repertoires were reported in a later analysis to have been generated on the same platform as the roughly 720 first-cohort repertoires.

Findings and limits, study-wide: CMV antigen specificity of three CMV-associated chains was confirmed in vitro.

The validation cohort, a group of over a hundred subjects, included the donors and was separate from the approximately 680-subject first cohort. The receptor was derived from a woman aged 25 to 39 in good health and CMV-seronegative. The V gene is TRBV5-1, the J gene TRBJ2-7; maybe TRBD1 (6 bases). Sequencing was carried out using PBMCs. The CDR3 DNA is TGCGCCAGCAGCTTGGGAGACAGGAGTAAGCAGTACTTC. Translation: CASSLGDRSKQYF.